What follows describes a single T cell receptor beta chain. The CDR3 contains 14 residues. The V end was cut by 3 bases, the J end by 5 bases, with 16 bases between. Per germline, CDR1 SQVTM and CDR2 ANQGSEA. The sample comes from a study of shared clonotypes between healthy human individuals. Assay used: immunoSEQ multiplex PCR; TCRdb lists only in-frame clones, some missing. This sample yields 2 million to 3 million clones, of which over 85% are seen a single time; 0.36% belongs to the top ten. This chain links TRBV29-1 with TRBJ1-2; TRBD1 is a possible D gene (5 bases). The sample comprised naive CD4+ T cells from PBMCs. The subset: CD45RA+ positively selected. The clonotype was recovered from a man in his late teens or twenties in good health. Some clones in this sample may be carry-over from other donors' samples. CDR3 in amino acids: CSVDNAAGNYGYTF. As DNA, the CDR3 is TGCAGCGTTGATAATGCGGCAGGGAATTATGGCTACACCTTC.